This passage covers 30 T cell receptor beta chains from one sample sequenced in a study of shared clonotypes between healthy human individuals. The assay was immunoSEQ multiplex PCR, and TCRdb's table has in-frame clones only and misses some. The data hold millions of clones, with just over 90% observed a single time. The specimen was naive CD4+ T cells from PBMCs. Documented subset: CD45RA+ positively selected. These receptors all come from a man younger than 35 in good health. Some clones in this sample may be carry-over from other donors' samples.

V usage is TRBV5-1 and J usage is TRBJ2-3; 12 bases agree with TRBD2. With 2 bases clipped from V and 4 bases from J, the junction kept 14 bases outside the gene matches. Looked up from germline, CDR1 is SGHRS and CDR2 is YFSETQ. CDR3 length: 19 amino acids. The DNA for the CDR3 is TGCGCCAGCAGCTTCCTTGCTAGCGGGAGGGCTTCACGGGCAGATACGCAGTATTTT. This sequence encodes CASSFLASGRASRADTQYF.

The V and J genes are TRBV7-3 and TRBJ2-1; D call uncertain. Trimming took 5 bases from V and 6 from J, leaving 11 bases between them. There are 13 residues in the CDR3. Germline V gene data show CDR1 as SGHTA and CDR2 as FQGTGA. This chain's CDR3 is CASSAPPPNEQFF. The DNA for the CDR3 is TGTGCCAGCAGCGCTCCGCCCCCCAATGAGCAGTTCTTC.

The gene calls are TRBV6-5 and TRBJ1-4, with D unclear. Trimming took off 5 bases at V and 7 bases at J, with 8 bases between the two ends. This CDR3 is 12 amino acids long. Per the germline V gene, CDR1 is MNHEY and CDR2 is SVGAGI. The CDR3 protein is CASSRSGEKLFF. The CDR3, as DNA: TGTGCCAGCAGTCGATCCGGTGAAAAACTGTTTTTT.

This chain connects TRBV5-1 to TRBJ2-7; D gene uncertain. Trimming took off 10 bases at V and 2 bases at J, with 16 bases between the two ends. CDR3 size: 13 residues. Germline V lookup: CDR1 SGHRS, CDR2 YFSETQ. The CDR3 loop reads CAPIGSSTYEQYF. The CDR3 nucleotides read TGCGCCCCCATCGGGTCCTCAACCTACGAGCAGTACTTC. The full variable domain, completed using reference TRBV5-1 and TRBJ2-7, is KAGVTQTPRYLIKTRGQQVTLSCSPISGHRSVSWYQQTPGQGLQFLFEYFSETQRNKGNFPGRFSGRQFSNSRSEMNVSTLELGDSALYLCAPIGSSTYEQYFGPGTRLTVT.

V is TRBV5-3 and J is TRBJ2-7; 13 bases line up with TRBD2. TRBV5-3 is filed as an ORF, its function uncertain. V was clipped by 4 bases and J by 1 base; unmatched bases: 8. This CDR3 region has 17 residues. For the CDR3, the DNA is TGTGCCAGAAGCGCCACGGGACTAGCGGGATGGTCCTACGAGCAGTACTTC. It encodes CARSATGLAGWSYEQYF.

This chain connects TRBV2 to TRBJ1-4; no clear D gene. Germline CDR1 and CDR2: SNHLY and FYNNEI. Trimming took 4 bases from V and 5 from J, leaving 8 bases between them. The CDR3 has 13 amino acids. The CDR3 sequence: CASSGLENEKLFF. CDR3 nucleotide sequence: TGTGCCAGCAGTGGACTAGAGAATGAAAAACTGTTTTTT.

This chain joins TRBV28 and TRBJ1-2; the D is unclear. The V and J ends lost 8 bases and 7 bases respectively, with 26 bases between them. The CDR3 is made up of 16 amino acids. From germline, CDR1 is MDHEN and CDR2 SYDVKM. Here the CDR3 reads CASSRVEGWNVGGYTF. The CDR3 DNA reads TGTGCCAGCTCAAGGGTGGAGGGTTGGAACGTGGGTGGCTACACCTTC.

The chain recombines TRBV29-1 with TRBJ2-5; a possible D gene is TRBD1 (6 bases). This CDR3 spans 13 amino acids. Trimming stripped 6 bases from V and 0 bases from J, with 11 bases between. CDR1 and CDR2 (germline): SQVTM, ANQGSEA. CDR3 loop: CSVADSYQETQYF. CDR3 coding DNA: TGCAGCGTGGCGGACAGCTACCAAGAGACCCAGTACTTC.

This chain uses TRBV11-3 with TRBJ2-7; 9 bases are a match to TRBD1. This CDR3 contains 15 residues. Unmatched junction bases numbered 5, after V lost 4 bases and J lost 1 base. Germline V gene lookup returns CDR1 SGHNT and CDR2 YENEEA. The CDR3 sequence is CASSSQGTGSYEQYF. The CDR3 DNA reads as TGTGCCAGCAGCTCACAGGGGACAGGGTCCTACGAGCAGTACTTC.

The chain uses TRBV5-4 and TRBJ2-5; 7 nucleotides line up with TRBD1. CDR1 and CDR2 from the germline V gene are SGHNT and YYREEE (reference sequence). The J segment lost 1 base and the V segment lost 3 bases, leaving 9 bases of the junction unmatched. This CDR3 has 16 amino acids. The CDR3 DNA reads as TGTGCCAGCAGCTCGGGCACAGGGGTTGGCCAAGAGACCCAGTACTTC. Translation gives CASSSGTGVGQETQYF.

This chain connects TRBV30 to TRBJ1-1; D ambiguous. CDR3 length equals 12 residues. Germline V gives CDR1 GTSNPN, CDR2 SVGIG (reference sequence). V was shortened by 4 bases and J by 3 bases, with 9 bases between the two germline ends. CDR3 nucleotide sequence: TGTGCCTGGACCAGGCACTACACTGAAGCTTTCTTT. Encoded protein: CAWTRHYTEAFF.

The genes are TRBV28 and TRBJ1-4, with TRBD1 as a possible D gene (5 bases). With 2 bases removed from V and 10 bases from J, the gap between germline ends came to 11 bases. Looked up from germline, CDR1 is MDHEN and CDR2 is SYDVKM. The CDR3 contains 13 residues. CDR3 DNA sequence: TGTGCCAGCAGTTTACAGGGAGCGGGAAAACTGTTTTTT. Its translation: CASSLQGAGKLFF.

This chain connects TRBV7-2 to TRBJ2-2, with D possibly matching TRBD1 (6 bases). Germline CDR1 and CDR2: SGHTA and FQGNSA. This CDR3 has 13 amino acids. Trimming removed 2 bases from V and 9 bases from J, with 10 bases in between. Here the CDR3 DNA reads TGTGCCAGCAGCTTAAGTGGACAGAGGGAGCTGTTTTTT. The encoded protein is CASSLSGQRELFF.

The gene calls are TRBV5-1 and TRBJ2-2; D perhaps matches TRBD2 (6 bases). The V gene lost 4 bases and the J gene lost 3 bases, with 19 bases spanning the gap. The CDR3 length is 17 residues. Looked up from germline, CDR1 is SGHRS and CDR2 is YFSETQ. The CDR3 sequence is CASSGGTPHLDTGELFF. The CDR3 DNA reads TGCGCCAGCAGCGGAGGGACTCCCCATTTGGACACCGGGGAGCTGTTTTTT.

The rearrangement uses TRBV2 and TRBJ2-7, with D uncertain. The germline V gene encodes CDR1 SNHLY and CDR2 FYNNEI. This CDR3 region has 15 residues. V gave up 8 bases and J gave up 1 base, with 18 bases separating them. Written as DNA, the CDR3 is TGTGCCAGCTCCACGGGCAGGTCTGTGTCCTACGAGCAGTACTTC. It translates to CASSTGRSVSYEQYF.

The rearrangement joins TRBV7-2 to TRBJ2-3; either TRBD1 or TRBD2 may supply D (7 bases each). The germline gives CDR1 SGHTA, CDR2 FQGNSA. The CDR3 contains 17 residues. Trimming pared 5 bases from V and 6 bases from J, leaving 24 bases between. In nucleotides, the CDR3 is TGTGCCAGCAGCCTATATGGCAGGGGGGGTTCACATGATACGCAGTATTTT. This translates into CASSLYGRGGSHDTQYF. Full variable domain (outside the CDR3, taken from reference TRBV7-2 and TRBJ2-3): GAGVSQSPSNKVTEKGKDVELRCDPISGHTALYWYRQSLGQGLEFLIYFQGNSAPDKSGLPSDRFSAERTGGSVSTLTIQRTQQEDSAVYLCASSLYGRGGSHDTQYFGPGTRLTVL.

This clone was seen a few times. The rearrangement joins TRBV10-3 to TRBJ1-3; D remains ambiguous. V was shortened by 2 bases and J by 1 base, with 3 bases between the two germline ends. Germline lookup yields CDR1 ENHRY and CDR2 SYGVKD. The length of the CDR3 is 13 residues. DNA for the CDR3: TGTGCCATCAGTGAGCTTTCTGGAAACACCATATATTTT. It specifies CAISELSGNTIYF.

J is TRBJ1-1 and V is TRBV15; no clear D. Trimming removed 0 bases at V and 5 bases at J, with 16 bases between. The CDR3 spans 16 residues. CDR1 is LNHNV and CDR2 is YYDKDF in the germline V gene (reference sequence). CDR3 nucleotide sequence: TGTGCCACCAGCAGAGATTACGAGATGCGGCTGACTGAAGCTTTCTTT. Translating it yields CATSRDYEMRLTEAFF.

V gene TRBV19 combines with J gene TRBJ2-1; 7 bases match TRBD1. CDR3 length equals 14 residues. V lost 4 bases and J lost 6; bases outside the gene matches: 6. Germline V CDR1 and CDR2: LNHDA, SQIVND (reference sequence). The CDR3 coding sequence is TGTGCCAGTAGTACCCGACAGGGTGGCAATGAGCAGTTCTTC. Translation gives CASSTRQGGNEQFF.

The CDR3 bases are TGTGCCAGCTCACCTTCCAAACAGTCTCCGGGTCAGCCCCAGCATTTT. Translated: CASSPSKQSPGQPQHF. This chain links TRBV18 with TRBJ1-5, with D unresolved. Per the germline V gene, CDR1 is KGHSH and CDR2 is LQKENI. This CDR3 is 16 amino acids long. Trimming stripped 3 bases from V and 6 bases from J, with 18 bases between.

The chain has TRBV5-4 and TRBJ2-3; 7 bases map to TRBD1. CDR1 is SGHNT and CDR2 is YYREEE in the germline V gene (reference sequence). The ends lost 0 bases at V and 5 bases at J; junction bases unmatched: 6. CDR3 length: 15 residues. The CDR3 DNA sequence: TGTGCCAGCAGCTTGGTTAGACAGGGAAGAGATACGCAGTATTTT. Translated: CASSLVRQGRDTQYF.

The chain employs TRBV15 and TRBJ1-2; D ambiguous. Germline lookup yields CDR1 LNHNV and CDR2 YYDKDF (reference sequence). This CDR3 is 18 amino acids long. V lost 0 bases, J lost 4 bases, and 21 bases lay in between. CDR3 in amino acids: CATSRDRRTYVAFYGYTF. The CDR3 DNA reads TGTGCCACCAGCAGAGATCGCAGGACCTACGTCGCGTTCTATGGCTACACCTTC.

This clone came up once. The chain employs TRBV7-2 and TRBJ2-5; 9 bases match TRBD2. V lost 6 bases, J lost 4 bases, and 3 bases stayed unmatched. CDR1 SGHTA and CDR2 FQGNSA come from the germline V gene. The CDR3 runs to 13 residues. In DNA form, the CDR3 reads TGTGCCAGCAGACTAGCGGGCTTAGAGACCCAGTACTTC. This sequence encodes CASRLAGLETQYF.

This sequence joins TRBV2 and TRBJ2-3; TRBD2 agrees at 8 bases. Germline CDR1 SNHLY, CDR2 FYNNEI. The CDR3 covers 15 residues. Trimming at V came to 8 bases and at J to 1 base, leaving 8 bases not matched to a gene. The CDR3 loop reads CASWREVFRTDTQYF. CDR3 bases: TGTGCCAGCTGGCGGGAGGTATTCCGCACAGATACGCAGTATTTT.

The chain combines TRBV4-1 with TRBJ2-3, with 9 positions matching TRBD1. Germline V gene sequence: CDR1 MGHRA, CDR2 YSYEKL. The CDR3 spans 16 residues. The V and J ends lost 5 bases and 2 bases, in that order; junction bases with no gene match: 8. The CDR3 sequence is CASSRRDRAITDTQYF. In nucleotides, the CDR3 is TGCGCCAGCAGCAGACGGGACAGGGCAATCACAGATACGCAGTATTTT.

A few counts support this clone. The J gene is TRBJ1-3, the V gene TRBV9; D ambiguous. V was pared by 0 bases and J by 6 bases, with 13 bases between. Germline CDR1 and CDR2: SGDLS and YYNGEE. CDR3 size: 15 residues. The CDR3 protein is CASSVAAGLENTIYF. The CDR3 nucleotides are TGTGCCAGCAGCGTAGCCGCGGGTCTCGAAAACACCATATATTTT.

The chain joins TRBV11-3 to TRBJ2-2; D uncertain. Per the germline V gene, CDR1 is SGHNT and CDR2 is YENEEA. Trimming pared 3 bases from V and 6 bases from J, leaving 5 bases between. The CDR3 consists of 12 residues. In DNA, the CDR3 is TGTGCCAGCAGCTTCAGGCCCGGGGAGCTGTTTTTT. Its translation: CASSFRPGELFF.

The chain links TRBV19 to TRBJ2-1; the match to TRBD2 covers 12 bases. Germline CDR1 and CDR2: LNHDA and SQIVND (reference sequence). This CDR3 has 16 residues. The junction had 9 bases not matched to a gene; V was cut back by 3 bases and J by 9 bases. The CDR3 DNA is TGTGCCAGTAGTATCCCGACTAGCGGGAGAATCGGTGAGCAGTTCTTC. It encodes CASSIPTSGRIGEQFF.

The CDR3 is CASQKGQTKDTGELFF. The CDR3 region has the DNA TGTGCCAGTCAAAAAGGACAGACTAAGGACACCGGGGAGCTGTTTTTT. The chain uses TRBV19 and TRBJ2-2, with D perhaps TRBD1 (6 bases). This CDR3 is 16 amino acids long. Trimming left V 8 bases short and J 3 bases short, with 19 bases between. Germline assignment: CDR1 LNHDA and CDR2 SQIVND (reference sequence). Full variable domain (rest looked up from reference TRBV19 and TRBJ2-2): DGGITQSPKYLFRKEGQNVTLSCEQNLNHDAMYWYRQDPGQGLRLIYYSQIVNDFQKGDIAEGYSVSREKKESFPLTVTSAQKNPTAFYLCASQKGQTKDTGELFFGEGSRLTVL.

The chain carries TRBV28 and TRBJ2-3; D is tentatively TRBD1 or TRBD2 (5 bases each). The CDR3 has 13 amino acids. Germline V lookup: CDR1 MDHEN, CDR2 SYDVKM. The V gene lost 8 bases and the J gene lost 6 bases, with 15 bases spanning the gap. The CDR3 loop is CASGGDLGDTQYF. The CDR3 DNA is TGTGCCAGCGGTGGGGACCTCGGCGATACGCAGTATTTT.